A selection of T cell receptor beta chains follows, all from one sample in a study of T cell responses to AZD1222 COVID-19 vaccine. Using immunoSEQ multiplex PCR, the repertoire was profiled, and TCRdb retains in-frame clones only, with some absent. The data show over 85,000 clones, about four fifths seen once. Sequenced here: peripheral blood, sampled on day 0 of AZD1222 vaccination. These receptors all come from an adult in good health. Each CDR3 is given with its conserved first and last residue. The D gene is left open where the match is weak. Only some rows state a clone size, as once, few, many or a class for expanded clones.

clone size,V gene,D gene,J gene,CDR3 DNA,CDR3 protein
.,TRBV19,TRBD1,TRBJ2-7,TGTGCCAGTAGTAAGGTGACAGGGGGAAGCGAGCAGTACTTC,CASSKVTGGSEQYF
.,TRBV5-6,.,TRBJ1-2,TGTGCCAGCAGCTTGGACGAAATATATTCATCTTTGTCTGGCTACACCTTC,CASSLDEIYSSLSGYTF
.,TRBV4-1,.,TRBJ1-4,TGCGCCAGCAGAGCGCAGGGCGCAGCTCTGAATGAAAAACTGTTTTTT,CASRAQGAALNEKLFF
.,TRBV6-5,TRBD1,TRBJ1-1,TGTGCCAGCAGTTACCCATCGACAGGGGGCACTGAAGCTTTCTTT,CASSYPSTGGTEAFF
.,TRBV6-5,.,TRBJ1-6,TGTGCCAGTACCCTCTACGCAAATTCACCCCTCCACTTT,CASTLYANSPLHF
few,TRBV5-1,.,TRBJ1-3,TGCGCCAGCAGCTCGACTGCAGGGTCGGGAAACACCATATATTTT,CASSSTAGSGNTIYF
.,TRBV19,TRBD1,TRBJ2-5,TGTGCCAGTAGTATCCCCGGGACAGGGGTGGAGACCCAGTACTTC,CASSIPGTGVETQYF
.,TRBV9,.,TRBJ2-3,TGTGCCAGCAGCGCTTTGTCCAGGTCTTCTGGATTAGGGGATACGCAGTATTTT,CASSALSRSSGLGDTQYF
.,TRBV27,.,TRBJ2-3,TGTGCCAGCAGTTTAGAGACTCCTCGTGATACGCAGTATTTT,CASSLETPRDTQYF
.,TRBV3-1/TRBV3-2,TRBD2,TRBJ2-4,TGTGCCAGCAGCTCATCCGGGAGGGCCGCAGGCAAAAACATTCAGTACTTC,CASSSSGRAAGKNIQYF
.,TRBV2,TRBD1,TRBJ1-5,TGTGCCAGCAGTCGGGACAGGGAGTCGTATCAGCCCCAGCATTTT,CASSRDRESYQPQHF
.,TRBV25-1,.,TRBJ1-6,TGTGCCAGCAGTGAGGCAGGGTTCAATAATTCACCCCTCCACTTT,CASSEAGFNNSPLHF
.,TRBV6-2/TRBV6-3,TRBD1,TRBJ1-5,TGTGCCAGCAGTTACACTGGCAGGGGGCAACGCAATCAGCCCCAGCATTTT,CASSYTGRGQRNQPQHF
.,TRBV5-1,.,TRBJ2-5,TGCGCCAGCACCGGGGCCAGGTCCGGGACCCAGTACTTC,CASTGARSGTQYF
.,TRBV7-2,TRBD2,TRBJ2-1,TGTGCCAGCAGCTTAGGACTAGCGGAGTACAATGAGCAGTTCTTC,CASSLGLAEYNEQFF
.,TRBV7-2,TRBD1,TRBJ2-3,TGTGCCAGCAACTTACTTACAGGGGGCGCTAGCACAGATACGCAGTATTTT,CASNLLTGGASTDTQYF
.,TRBV6-5,TRBD1,TRBJ1-5,TGTGCCAGCAGACCCTCGGACAGGTCAAATCAGCCCCAGCATTTT,CASRPSDRSNQPQHF
.,TRBV18,TRBD2,TRBJ2-1,TGTGCCAGCTCACCACCCCAGCGGGGAGACAATGAGCAGTTCTTC,CASSPPQRGDNEQFF
.,TRBV5-1,.,TRBJ2-1,TGCGCCAGCAGAGGAGCGGAAACCTACAATGAGCAGTTCTTC,CASRGAETYNEQFF
.,TRBV10-3,.,TRBJ2-7,TGTGCCATCAGTGACGAGCGAAAGCCTTCCTACGAGCAGTACTTC,CAISDERKPSYEQYF
.,TRBV12-3/TRBV12-4,.,TRBJ2-2,TGTGCCAGCAGTGCGTTACAGGAGCTGTTTTTT,CASSALQELFF
.,TRBV18,TRBD1,TRBJ1-5,TGTGCCAGCTCACCCGGGACAGGGCTCTCTTATAGCAATCAGCCCCAGCATTTT,CASSPGTGLSYSNQPQHF
.,TRBV27,TRBD1,TRBJ2-7,TGTGCCAGCAGTTCCCCGGGACAGGGGGATTACGAGCAGTACTTC,CASSSPGQGDYEQYF
few,TRBV7-2,.,TRBJ1-5,TGTGCCAGCAGCTTGGGAGGCGATGGGAGGGTTCAGCCCCAGCATTTT,CASSLGGDGRVQPQHF
.,TRBV4-1,TRBD1,TRBJ1-5,TGCGCCAGCAGCCAAGGAACAGGGGGCCGACGAAATCAGCCCCAGCATTTT,CASSQGTGGRRNQPQHF
.,TRBV19,TRBD1,TRBJ1-2,TGTGCCAGTAGCAGCAGGGGGCCGCCCTATGGCTACACCTTC,CASSSRGPPYGYTF
.,TRBV5-1,.,TRBJ2-1,TGCGCCAGCAGCTTGGCCCTACTGAAGGGGTCATACAATGAGCAGTTCTTC,CASSLALLKGSYNEQFF
.,TRBV5-8,.,TRBJ1-5,TGTGCCAGCAGCTTGGGTTTTGGCCAGCCCCAGCATTTT,CASSLGFGQPQHF
few,TRBV6-5,.,TRBJ2-7,TGTGCCGTGGCAGGGACAACCTACGAGCAGTACTTC,CAVAGTTYEQYF
.,TRBV7-2,.,TRBJ1-3,TGTGCCAGCAGCTTAGCTAGAGCTGGAAACACCATATATTTT,CASSLARAGNTIYF
.,TRBV30,.,TRBJ1-5,TGTGCCTGGAGTCGGTCGGGGGCTAGCAATCAGCCCCAGCATTTT,CAWSRSGASNQPQHF
once,TRBV7-2,.,TRBJ2-7,TGTGCCAGCAGCCCAGGGTACGAGCAGTACTTC,CASSPGYEQYF
.,TRBV10-3,.,TRBJ2-1,TGTGCCATCAGATCCGACTACAGGGCCGAGACATACAATGAGCAGTTCTTC,CAIRSDYRAETYNEQFF
once,TRBV6-6,TRBD1,TRBJ2-2,TGTGCCAGCAGACGAAACGTCCGGGACAGGGTTTACACCGGGGAGCTGTTTTTT,CASRRNVRDRVYTGELFF
.,TRBV28,.,TRBJ1-2,TGTGCCAGCAGTTTATCGTATAGCTATGGCTACACCTTC,CASSLSYSYGYTF
.,TRBV19,TRBD2,TRBJ2-7,TGTGCCACCAGACTAGCGGGAGAGGGTGAGCAGTACTTC,CATRLAGEGEQYF
.,TRBV3-1/TRBV3-2,TRBD2,TRBJ2-7,TGTGCCAGCAGCCCCCGACTAGCGGACTCCTACGAGCAGTACTTC,CASSPRLADSYEQYF
.,TRBV19,.,TRBJ1-1,TGTGCCAGTAGTAACTCCCGACAGAACACTGAAGCTTTCTTT,CASSNSRQNTEAFF
.,TRBV28,TRBD2,TRBJ2-3,TGTGCCAGCAGTTTGCACGGGAGGGCCCAGTGGACAGATACGCAGTATTTT,CASSLHGRAQWTDTQYF
.,TRBV27,.,TRBJ1-2,TGTGCCAGCAGTTTAAAGCCGACTAACTATGGCTACACCTTC,CASSLKPTNYGYTF
.,TRBV4-3,.,TRBJ1-4,TGCGCCAGCAGCCAAGATAGGGCAGGGTTTAATGAAAAACTGTTTTTT,CASSQDRAGFNEKLFF
once,TRBV6-6,.,TRBJ2-7,TGTGCCAGCACCGACCAACGGGGCGCGAGCTCCTACGAGCAGTACTTC,CASTDQRGASSYEQYF
.,TRBV9,TRBD1,TRBJ1-1,TGTGCCAGCAGGAAGCAGGGGGCGGGGAACACTGAAGCTTTCTTT,CASRKQGAGNTEAFF
.,TRBV28,TRBD1,TRBJ2-3,TGTGCCAGCAGTTCTCAGGGGGCCAGCACAGATACGCAGTATTTT,CASSSQGASTDTQYF
.,TRBV7-8,TRBD2,TRBJ2-5,TGTGCCAGCAGCATCCTCGGGACTAGCAATACAGAGACCCAGTACTTC,CASSILGTSNTETQYF
.,TRBV3-1/TRBV3-2,TRBD2,TRBJ2-7,TGTGCCAGCAGGGGGACTAGCGGGAGCTTCGAGCAGTACTTC,CASRGTSGSFEQYF
.,TRBV7-9,.,TRBJ2-3,TGTGCCAGCAGCCAGGCTATGTTCTCGGATACGCAGTATTTT,CASSQAMFSDTQYF
.,TRBV6-5,TRBD1,TRBJ1-4,TGTGCCAGCAGCCGGACAGGGGGCTATGGCGAAAAACTGTTTTTT,CASSRTGGYGEKLFF
.,TRBV4-1,.,TRBJ2-5,TGCGCCAGCAGCCAAGTGGGGATGGGTCTGCAAGAGACCCAGTACTTC,CASSQVGMGLQETQYF
.,TRBV5-4,TRBD2,TRBJ2-1,TGTGCCAGCAGCTTGCTCGCGGGAGGGAGGAATGAGCAGTTCTTC,CASSLLAGGRNEQFF
.,TRBV12-3/TRBV12-4,.,TRBJ1-6,TGTGCCAGCGGTTCTAGGAATTCACCCCTCCACTTT,CASGSRNSPLHF
.,TRBV6-1,TRBD2,TRBJ2-7,TGTGCCAGCAGTGAACGCCCTCCGGGACTAGCGGGAAATGAGAACTACGAGCAGTACTTC,CASSERPPGLAGNENYEQYF
.,TRBV4-1,TRBD2,TRBJ2-1,TGCGCCAGCAGTCCAAGATTCGCGTGGACTAGCGGGGCCAATGAGCAGTTCTTC,CASSPRFAWTSGANEQFF
.,TRBV5-1,.,TRBJ2-3,TGCGCCAGCAGCTTGGCCGCCAGTAGCACAGATACGCAGTATTTT,CASSLAASSTDTQYF
.,TRBV28,.,TRBJ1-2,TGTGCCAGCAGTTCAATTTCGACGGGGAACTATGGCTACACCTTC,CASSSISTGNYGYTF